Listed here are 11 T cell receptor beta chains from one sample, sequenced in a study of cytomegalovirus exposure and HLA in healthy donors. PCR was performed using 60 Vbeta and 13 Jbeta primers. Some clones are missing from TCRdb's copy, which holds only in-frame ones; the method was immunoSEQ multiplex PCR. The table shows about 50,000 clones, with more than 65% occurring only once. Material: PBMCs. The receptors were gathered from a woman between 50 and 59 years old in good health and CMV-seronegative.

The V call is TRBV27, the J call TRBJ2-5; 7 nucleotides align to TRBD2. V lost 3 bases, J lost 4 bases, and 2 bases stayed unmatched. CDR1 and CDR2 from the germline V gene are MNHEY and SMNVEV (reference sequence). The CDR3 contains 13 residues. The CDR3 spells CASSFIAGETQYF. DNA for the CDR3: TGTGCCAGCAGTTTTATAGCGGGAGAGACCCAGTACTTC.

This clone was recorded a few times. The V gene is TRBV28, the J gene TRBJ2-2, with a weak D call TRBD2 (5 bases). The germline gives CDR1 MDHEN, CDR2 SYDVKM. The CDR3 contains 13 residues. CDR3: CMTCGPNTGELFF. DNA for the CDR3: TGTATGACGTGCGGGCCGAACACCGGGGAGCTGTTTTTT.

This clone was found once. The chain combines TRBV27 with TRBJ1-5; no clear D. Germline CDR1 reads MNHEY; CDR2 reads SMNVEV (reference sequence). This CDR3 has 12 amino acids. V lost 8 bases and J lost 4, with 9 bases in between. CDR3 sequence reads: CASRESNQPQHF. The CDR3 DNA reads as TGTGCCAGCCGGGAGTCAAATCAGCCCCAGCATTTT.

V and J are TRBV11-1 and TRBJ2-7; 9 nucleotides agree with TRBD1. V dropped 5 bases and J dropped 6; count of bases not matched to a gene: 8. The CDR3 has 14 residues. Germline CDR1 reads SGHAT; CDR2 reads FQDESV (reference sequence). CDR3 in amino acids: CASSRRDREFEQYF. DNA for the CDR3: TGTGCCAGCAGCCGCCGGGACAGGGAATTCGAGCAGTACTTC.

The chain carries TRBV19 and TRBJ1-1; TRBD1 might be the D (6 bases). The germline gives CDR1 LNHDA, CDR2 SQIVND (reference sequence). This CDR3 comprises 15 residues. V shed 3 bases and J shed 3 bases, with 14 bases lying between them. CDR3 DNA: TGTGCCAGTAGTATTTCTTTTGGACAGTACACTGAAGCTTTCTTT. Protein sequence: CASSISFGQYTEAFF.

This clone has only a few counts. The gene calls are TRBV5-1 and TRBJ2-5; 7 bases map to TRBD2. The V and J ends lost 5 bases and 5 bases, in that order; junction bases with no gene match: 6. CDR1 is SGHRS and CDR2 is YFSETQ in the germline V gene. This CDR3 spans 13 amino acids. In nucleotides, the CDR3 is TGCGCCAGCAGGCGGGGGTCCCGTGAGACCCAGTACTTC. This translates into CASRRGSRETQYF.

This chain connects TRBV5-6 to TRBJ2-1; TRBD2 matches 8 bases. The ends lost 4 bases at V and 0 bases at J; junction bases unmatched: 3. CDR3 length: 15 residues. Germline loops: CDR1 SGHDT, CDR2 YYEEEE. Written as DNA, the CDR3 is TGTGCCAGCAGCCCGGGGACTAGCTCCTACAATGAGCAGTTCTTC. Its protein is CASSPGTSSYNEQFF. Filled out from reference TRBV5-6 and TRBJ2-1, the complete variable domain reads DAGVTQSPTHLIKTRGQQVTLRCSPKSGHDTVSWYQQALGQGPQFIFQYYEEEERQRGNFPDRFSGHQFPNYSSELNVNALLLGDSALYLCASSPGTSSYNEQFFGPGTRLTVL.

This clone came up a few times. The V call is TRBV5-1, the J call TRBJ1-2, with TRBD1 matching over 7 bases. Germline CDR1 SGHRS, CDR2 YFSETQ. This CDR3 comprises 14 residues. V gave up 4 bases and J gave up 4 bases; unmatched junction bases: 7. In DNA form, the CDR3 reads TGCGCCAGCAGCGCCGAGGGGGCGCTCTATGGCTACACCTTC. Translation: CASSAEGALYGYTF.

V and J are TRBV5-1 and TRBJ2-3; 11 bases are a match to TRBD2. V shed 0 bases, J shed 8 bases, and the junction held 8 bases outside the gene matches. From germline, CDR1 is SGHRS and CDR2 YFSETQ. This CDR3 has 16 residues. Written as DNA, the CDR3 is TGCGCCAGCAGCTTGGGAAATAGCGGGGGGGCCGGTACGCAGTATTTT. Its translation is CASSLGNSGGAGTQYF.

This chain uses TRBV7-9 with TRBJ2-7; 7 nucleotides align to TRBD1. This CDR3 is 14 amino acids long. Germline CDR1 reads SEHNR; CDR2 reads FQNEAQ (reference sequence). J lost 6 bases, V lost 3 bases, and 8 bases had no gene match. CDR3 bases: TGTGCCAGCAGCTTGGGCACAGGGGATGTCGAGCAGTACTTC. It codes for CASSLGTGDVEQYF.

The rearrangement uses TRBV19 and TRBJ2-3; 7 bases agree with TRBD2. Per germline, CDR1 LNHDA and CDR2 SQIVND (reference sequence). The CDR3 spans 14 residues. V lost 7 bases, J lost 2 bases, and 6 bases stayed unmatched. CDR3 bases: TGTGCCAGTACCCAAACTAGCGCCACAGATACGCAGTATTTT. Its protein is CASTQTSATDTQYF.